One and the same sample provided the 15 T cell receptor beta chains below, sequenced in a study of T cells in Graves' hyperthyroidism and ophthalmopathy. Regions amplified from RNA transcripts were the TCR beta CDR3 regions. During a first-round RT-PCR of the TCR CDR3, the HTBI primer set was used. Via MiXCR, TCRdb re-called the multiplex PCR reads, giving one row per CDR3 protein. The profile covers 300,000 or so distinct CDR3 sequences, with roughly 18% appearing a single time and 49% taken by the ten largest. Sequences were obtained from blood. The receptors derive from a woman aged 50 to 65 with Graves' hyperthyroidism.

As to this clonotype: Its ends do not fully match the called genes, so a read error is possible. Written as DNA, the CDR3 is TGCGCCAGCAGCCCTTACAACCGACAGGGAGCCTATGGCTACACCTTC. It encodes CASSPYNRQGAYGYTF. This chain connects TRBV7-2 to TRBJ1-2, with 7 positions matching TRBD1. The CDR3 consists of 16 residues. Germline V CDR1 and CDR2: SGHTA, FQGNSA.

The CDR3 loop reads CASSPGQGSNNEQFF. The CDR3 region has the DNA TGTGCCAGTAGTCCCGGACAGGGGTCTAACAATGAGCAGTTCTTC. The V and J genes are TRBV19 and TRBJ2-1; 9 positions agree with TRBD1. The CDR3 length is 15 residues. Germline V gene data show CDR1 as LNHDA and CDR2 as SQIVND (reference sequence). Germline trimming cut 5 bases from V and 5 bases from J; bases unmatched to any gene: 7.

This clonotype has just a few counts. The rearrangement links TRBV12-3 or TRBV12-4 to TRBJ1-1, with D tentatively TRBD1 (5 bases). Between the trimmed V and J ends, which lost 4 bases and 1 base, there was a span of 10 bases. The CDR3 contains 14 residues. The CDR3: CASSSQQGNTEAFF. CDR3 nucleotide sequence: TGTGCCAGCAGTTCACAGCAGGGGAACACTGAAGCTTTCTTT.

This clonotype came up many times. The chain couples TRBV18 to TRBJ2-5; tentatively, D is TRBD1 (6 bases). Germline CDR1 and CDR2: KGHSH and LQKENI. Trimming cost V 0 bases and J 5 bases, with 10 bases left between them. CDR3 length equals 14 residues. DNA for the CDR3: TGTGCCAGCTCACCACCTACAGGGCGTGAGACCCAGTACTTC. It codes for CASSPPTGRETQYF.

This clonotype was seen at least ten times. The V call is TRBV3-1, the J call TRBJ2-1, with 9 bases identical to TRBD2. V lost 6 bases, J lost 7 bases, and 1 base stayed unmatched. Germline V CDR1 and CDR2: LGHDT, YNNKEL (reference sequence). This CDR3 spans 12 amino acids. The CDR3 region is CASRTSGNEQFF. Here the CDR3 DNA reads TGTGCCAGCAGAACTAGCGGGAATGAGCAGTTCTTC.

This clonotype was found many times. The chain couples TRBV7-2 to TRBJ2-7; no clear D gene. The germline CDR1 and CDR2 sequences are SGHTA and FQGNSA. The CDR3 has 13 residues. V was cut by 2 bases and J by 2 bases, with 7 bases left in between. This CDR3 reads CASSLNQAYEQYF. The CDR3 nucleotides are TGTGCCAGCAGCTTAAACCAGGCCTACGAGCAGTACTTC.

This rearrangement joins TRBV5-5 to TRBJ2-2; D gene ambiguous. The V gene's germline CDR1 is SGHKS and CDR2 YYEKEE (reference sequence). CDR3 length equals 13 residues. V dropped 6 bases and J dropped 5 bases, with 11 bases sitting between them. CDR3 amino acids: CASTPLGTGELFF. For the CDR3, the DNA is TGTGCCAGCACCCCCCTCGGGACCGGGGAGCTGTTTTTT.

This clonotype was detected a few times. The gene calls are TRBV3-1 and TRBJ2-3; the match to TRBD2 covers 12 bases. Germline V gene data show CDR1 as LGHDT and CDR2 as YNNKEL (reference sequence). The CDR3 totals 15 residues. The V and J ends lost 2 bases and 6 bases, in that order; junction bases with no gene match: 3. The CDR3 nucleotides are TGTGCCAGCAGCCAACTAGCGGGGGGGCATGATACGCAGTATTTT. This translates into CASSQLAGGHDTQYF.

This chain connects TRBV18 to TRBJ2-3, with D hard to call. This CDR3 is built from 12 residues. Germline V lookup: CDR1 KGHSH, CDR2 LQKENI. V was pared by 8 bases and J by 3 bases, with 9 bases between. The CDR3 protein is CASMGPTDTQYF. The CDR3 nucleotides read TGTGCCAGCATGGGCCCAACAGATACGCAGTATTTT.

This clonotype has ten or more counts. The V gene is TRBV3-1, the J gene TRBJ2-1; no firm D call. The CDR3 loop spans 14 amino acids. V lost 4 bases, J lost 6 bases, and 13 bases lay in between. Germline CDR1 LGHDT, CDR2 YNNKEL (reference sequence). CDR3 nucleotide sequence: TGTGCCAGCAGCCGACCCTCCGACGGCAATGAGCAGTTCTTC. This translates into CASSRPSDGNEQFF.

The chain carries TRBV12-3 or TRBV12-4 and TRBJ2-2; D may be TRBD1 or TRBD2 (6 bases each). The CDR3 is 14 amino acids. Trimming took off 2 bases at V and 4 bases at J, with 8 bases between the two ends. The CDR3 DNA is TGTGCCAGCAGTTTAAAGGGGGGCACCGGGGAGCTGTTTTTT. This encodes CASSLKGGTGELFF.

This chain connects TRBV20-1 to TRBJ2-4; maybe TRBD2 (6 bases). Trimming removed 8 bases from V and 4 bases from J, with 15 bases in between. Germline V lookup: CDR1 DFQATT, CDR2 SNEGSKA (reference sequence). The CDR3 is made up of 13 amino acids. The chain's CDR3 is CSLGGRGKNIQYF. The CDR3 nucleotides read TGCAGTTTGGGGGGTCGCGGGAAAAACATTCAGTACTTC.

CDR3 sequence reads: CAIRVTGRAAGNTIYF. DNA of the CDR3: TGTGCCATCAGGGTGACAGGGCGCGCTGCTGGAAACACCATATATTTT. V usage is TRBV10-3 and J usage is TRBJ1-3; 7 bases map to TRBD1. Trimming took 6 bases from V and 2 from J; bases not matched to a gene: 10. CDR3 size: 16 residues. In germline, CDR1 is ENHRY, CDR2 SYGVKD.

The V call is TRBV9, the J call TRBJ1-5, with a possible D match to TRBD1 (5 bases). The CDR3 spans 15 residues. Germline loops: CDR1 SGDLS, CDR2 YYNGEE. Trimming pared 0 bases from V and 4 bases from J, leaving 11 bases between. CDR3 protein: CASSVGGDWNQPQHF. The DNA for the CDR3 is TGTGCCAGCAGCGTAGGAGGGGATTGGAATCAGCCCCAGCATTTT. Looking up the rest from reference TRBV9 and TRBJ1-5 gives the full variable domain: DSGVTQTPKHLITATGQRVTLRCSPRSGDLSVYWYQQSLDQGLQFLIQYYNGEERAKGNILERFSAQQFPDLHSELNLSSLELGDSALYFCASSVGGDWNQPQHFGDGTRLSIL.

This clonotype was seen repeatedly, ten times or more. The V gene is TRBV7-8, the J gene TRBJ2-3, with D unclear. Germline loops: CDR1 SGHVS, CDR2 FQNEAQ. The length of the CDR3 is 13 residues. Trimming shortened V by 4 bases and J by 3 bases, and 8 bases separated the two germline ends. CDR3 nucleotides: TGTGCCAGCAGCTCAAGGGTGACAGATACGCAGTATTTT. Translated: CASSSRVTDTQYF. Looking up the rest from reference TRBV7-8 and TRBJ2-3 gives the full variable domain: GAGVSQSPRYKVAKRGQDVALRCDPISGHVSLFWYQQALGQGPEFLTYFQNEAQLDKSGLPSDRFFAERPEGSVSTLKIQRTQQEDSAVYLCASSSRVTDTQYFGPGTRLTVL.